This T cell receptor beta chain emerged from a study of brain T cells in children with intractable seizures. Study-level findings and limits: HCMV serostatus was not known, and viral specificity came from CDR3 similarity only. Absence of clones before surgery may stem from lower sequencing depth.

Only in-frame clones appear in the TCRdb table, and some are missing; sequencing was by immunoSEQ multiplex PCR. The sample comprises fewer than 80,000 clones, roughly 95% of which are singletons, and roughly 0.38% rests with the top ten. Only cases whose brain tissue showed the highest T cell transcript signatures were sequenced. Patients received at least one anti-epileptic drug before surgery. Trimming left V 9 bases short and J 5 bases short, with 18 bases between. CDR1 and CDR2 from the germline V gene are SGDLS and YYNGEE. The CDR3 length is 14 residues. For this clone: Its matching antigen is unknown.

The sample here was peripheral blood, taken at surgery. The TCR comes from a boy under two years old with focal cortical dysplasia and intractable seizures. V and J are TRBV9 and TRBJ1-5; D is unresolved. CDR3 sequence: CATPQGPGDQPQHF. The DNA of the CDR3 is TGTGCCACCCCCCAAGGGCCCGGCGATCAGCCCCAGCATTTT. The whole variable domain, remainder taken from reference TRBV9 and TRBJ1-5, is DSGVTQTPKHLITATGQRVTLRCSPRSGDLSVYWYQQSLDQGLQFLIQYYNGEERAKGNILERFSAQQFPDLHSELNLSSLELGDSALYFCATPQGPGDQPQHFGDGTRLSIL.